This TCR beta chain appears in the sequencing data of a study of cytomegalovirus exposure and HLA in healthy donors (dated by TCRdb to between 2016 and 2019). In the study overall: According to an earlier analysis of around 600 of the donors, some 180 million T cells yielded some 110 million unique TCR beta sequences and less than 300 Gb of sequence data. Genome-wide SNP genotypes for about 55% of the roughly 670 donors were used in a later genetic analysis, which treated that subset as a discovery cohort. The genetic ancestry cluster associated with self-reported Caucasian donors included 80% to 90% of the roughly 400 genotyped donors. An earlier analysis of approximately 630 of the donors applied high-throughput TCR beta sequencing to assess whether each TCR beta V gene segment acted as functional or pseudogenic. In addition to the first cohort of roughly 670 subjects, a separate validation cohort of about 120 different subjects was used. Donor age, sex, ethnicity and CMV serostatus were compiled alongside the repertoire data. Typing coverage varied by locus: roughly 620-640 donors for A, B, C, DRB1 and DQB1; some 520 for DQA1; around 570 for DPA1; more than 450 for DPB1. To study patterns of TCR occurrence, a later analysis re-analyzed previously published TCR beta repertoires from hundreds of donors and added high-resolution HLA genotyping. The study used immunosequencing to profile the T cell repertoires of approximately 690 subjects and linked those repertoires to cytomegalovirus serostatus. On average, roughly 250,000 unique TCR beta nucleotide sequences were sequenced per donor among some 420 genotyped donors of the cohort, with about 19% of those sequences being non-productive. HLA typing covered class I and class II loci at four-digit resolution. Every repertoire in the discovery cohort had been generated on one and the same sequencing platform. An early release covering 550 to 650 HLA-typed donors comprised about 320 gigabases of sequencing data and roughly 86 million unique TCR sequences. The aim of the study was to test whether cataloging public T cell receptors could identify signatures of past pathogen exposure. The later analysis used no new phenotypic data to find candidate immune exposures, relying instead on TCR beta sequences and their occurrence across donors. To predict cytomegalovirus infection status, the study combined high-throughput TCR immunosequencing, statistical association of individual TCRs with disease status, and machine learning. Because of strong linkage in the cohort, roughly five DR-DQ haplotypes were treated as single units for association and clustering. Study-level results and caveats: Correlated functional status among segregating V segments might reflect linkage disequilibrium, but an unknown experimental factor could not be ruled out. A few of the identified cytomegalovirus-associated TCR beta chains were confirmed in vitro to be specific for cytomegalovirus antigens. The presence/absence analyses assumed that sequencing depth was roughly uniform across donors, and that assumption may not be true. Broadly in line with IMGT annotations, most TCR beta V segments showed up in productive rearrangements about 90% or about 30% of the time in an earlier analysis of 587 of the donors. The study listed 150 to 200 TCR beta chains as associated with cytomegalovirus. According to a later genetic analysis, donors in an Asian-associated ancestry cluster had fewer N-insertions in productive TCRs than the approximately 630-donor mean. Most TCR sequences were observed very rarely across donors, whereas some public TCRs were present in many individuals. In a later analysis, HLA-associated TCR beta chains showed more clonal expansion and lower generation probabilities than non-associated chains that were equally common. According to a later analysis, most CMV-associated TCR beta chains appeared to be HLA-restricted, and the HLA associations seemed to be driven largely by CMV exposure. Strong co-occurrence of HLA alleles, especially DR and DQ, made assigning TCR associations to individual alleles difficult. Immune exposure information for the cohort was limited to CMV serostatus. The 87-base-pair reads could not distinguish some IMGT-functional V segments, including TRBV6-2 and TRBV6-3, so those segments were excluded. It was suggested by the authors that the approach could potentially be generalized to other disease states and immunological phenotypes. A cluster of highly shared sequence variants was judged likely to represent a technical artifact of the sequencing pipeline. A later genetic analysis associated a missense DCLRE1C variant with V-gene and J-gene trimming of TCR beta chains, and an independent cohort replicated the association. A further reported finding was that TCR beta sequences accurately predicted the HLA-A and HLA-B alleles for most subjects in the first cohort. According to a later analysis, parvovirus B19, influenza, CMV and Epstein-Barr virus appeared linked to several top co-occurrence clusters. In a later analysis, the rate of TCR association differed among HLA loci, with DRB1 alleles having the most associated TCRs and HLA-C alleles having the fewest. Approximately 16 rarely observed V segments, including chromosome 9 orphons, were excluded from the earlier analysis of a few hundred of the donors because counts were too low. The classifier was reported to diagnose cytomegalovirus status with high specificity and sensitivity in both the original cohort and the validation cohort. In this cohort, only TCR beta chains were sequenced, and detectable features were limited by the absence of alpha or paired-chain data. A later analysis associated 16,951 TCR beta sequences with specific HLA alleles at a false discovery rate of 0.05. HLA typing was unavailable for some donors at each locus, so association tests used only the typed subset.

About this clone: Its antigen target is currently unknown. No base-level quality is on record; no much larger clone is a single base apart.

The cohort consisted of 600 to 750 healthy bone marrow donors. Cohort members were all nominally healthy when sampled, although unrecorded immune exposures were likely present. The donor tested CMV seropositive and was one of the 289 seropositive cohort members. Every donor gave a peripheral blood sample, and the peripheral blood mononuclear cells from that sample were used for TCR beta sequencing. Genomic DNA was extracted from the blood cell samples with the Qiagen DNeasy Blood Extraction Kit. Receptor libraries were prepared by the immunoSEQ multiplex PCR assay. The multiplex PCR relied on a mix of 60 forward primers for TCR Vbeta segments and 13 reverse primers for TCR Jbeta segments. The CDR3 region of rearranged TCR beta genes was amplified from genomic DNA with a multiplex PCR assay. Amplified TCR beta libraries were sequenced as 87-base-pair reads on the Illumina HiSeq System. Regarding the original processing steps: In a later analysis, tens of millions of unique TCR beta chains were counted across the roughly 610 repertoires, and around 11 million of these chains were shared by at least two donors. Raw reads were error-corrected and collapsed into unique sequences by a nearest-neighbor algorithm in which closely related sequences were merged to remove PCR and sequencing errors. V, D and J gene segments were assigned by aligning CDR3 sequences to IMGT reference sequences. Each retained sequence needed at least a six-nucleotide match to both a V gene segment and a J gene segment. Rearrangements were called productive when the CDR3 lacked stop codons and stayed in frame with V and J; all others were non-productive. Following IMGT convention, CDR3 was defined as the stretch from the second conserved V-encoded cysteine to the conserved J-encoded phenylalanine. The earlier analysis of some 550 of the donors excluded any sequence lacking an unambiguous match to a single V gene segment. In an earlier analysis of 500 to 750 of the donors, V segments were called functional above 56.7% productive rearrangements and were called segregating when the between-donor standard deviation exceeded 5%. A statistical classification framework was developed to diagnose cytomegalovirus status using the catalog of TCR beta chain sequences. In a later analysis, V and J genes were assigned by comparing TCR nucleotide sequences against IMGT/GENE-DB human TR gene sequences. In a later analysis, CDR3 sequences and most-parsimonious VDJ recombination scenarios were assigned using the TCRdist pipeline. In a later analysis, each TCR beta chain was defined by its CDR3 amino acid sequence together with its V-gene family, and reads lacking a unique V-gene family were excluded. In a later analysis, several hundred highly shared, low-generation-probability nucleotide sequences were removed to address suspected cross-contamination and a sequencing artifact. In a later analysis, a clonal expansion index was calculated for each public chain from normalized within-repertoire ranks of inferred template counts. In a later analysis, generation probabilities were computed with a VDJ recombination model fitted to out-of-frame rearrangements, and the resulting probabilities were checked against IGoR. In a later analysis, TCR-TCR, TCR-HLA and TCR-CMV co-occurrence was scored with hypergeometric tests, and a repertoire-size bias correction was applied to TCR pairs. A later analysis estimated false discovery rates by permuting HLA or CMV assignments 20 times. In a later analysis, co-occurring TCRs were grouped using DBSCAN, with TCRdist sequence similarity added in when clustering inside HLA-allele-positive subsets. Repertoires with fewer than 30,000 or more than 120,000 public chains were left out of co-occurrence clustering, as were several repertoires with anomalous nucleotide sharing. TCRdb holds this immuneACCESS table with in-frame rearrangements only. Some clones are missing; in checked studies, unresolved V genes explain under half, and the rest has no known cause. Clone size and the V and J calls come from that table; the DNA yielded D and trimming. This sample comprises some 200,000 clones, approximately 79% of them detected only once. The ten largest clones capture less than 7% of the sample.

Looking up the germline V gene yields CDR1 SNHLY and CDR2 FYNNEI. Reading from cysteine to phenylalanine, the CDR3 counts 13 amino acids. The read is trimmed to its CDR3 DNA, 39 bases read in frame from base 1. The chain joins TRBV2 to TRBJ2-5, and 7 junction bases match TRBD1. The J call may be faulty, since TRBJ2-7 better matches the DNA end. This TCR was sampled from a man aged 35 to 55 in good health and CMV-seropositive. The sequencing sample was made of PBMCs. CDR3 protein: CAIKGTATYEQYF. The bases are TGTGCCATAAAGGGGACAGCCACTTACGAGCAGTACTTC.